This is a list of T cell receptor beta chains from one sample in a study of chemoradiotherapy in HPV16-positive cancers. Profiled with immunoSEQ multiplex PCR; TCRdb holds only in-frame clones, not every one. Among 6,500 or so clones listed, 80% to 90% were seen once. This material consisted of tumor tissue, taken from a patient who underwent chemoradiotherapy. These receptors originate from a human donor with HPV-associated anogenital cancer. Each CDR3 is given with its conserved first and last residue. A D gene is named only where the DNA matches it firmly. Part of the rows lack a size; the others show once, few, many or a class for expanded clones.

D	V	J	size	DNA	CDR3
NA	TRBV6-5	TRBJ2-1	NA	TGTGCCAGCAGTCCCGGTCGGTGGAATGAGCAGTTCTTC	CASSPGRWNEQFF
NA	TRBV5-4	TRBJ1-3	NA	TGTGCCAGCAGCGACCCAGCGAGCTCTGGAAACACCATATATTTT	CASSDPASSGNTIYF
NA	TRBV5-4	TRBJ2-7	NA	TGTGCCAGCAGCTCCCCACAGTCCCCTTTCTACGAGCAGTACTTC	CASSSPQSPFYEQYF
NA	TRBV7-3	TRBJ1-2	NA	TGTGCCAGCAGCTTAATATCAGGGCCTAACTATGGCTACACCTTC	CASSLISGPNYGYTF
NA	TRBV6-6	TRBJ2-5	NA	TGTGCCAGCAGTTACGGTGAGACCCAGTACTTC	CASSYGETQYF
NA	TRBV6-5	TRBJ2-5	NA	TGTGCCAGCAGTTACGACAATAGGGGCCCAGAGACCCAGTACTTC	CASSYDNRGPETQYF
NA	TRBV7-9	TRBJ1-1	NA	TGTGCCAGCAGCTTACAAGGGATGAGCACTGAAGCTTTCTTT	CASSLQGMSTEAFF
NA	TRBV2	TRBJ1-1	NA	TGTGCCAGCCGGTGGGACGGTGAAGCTTTCTTT	CASRWDGEAFF
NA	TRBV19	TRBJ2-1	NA	TGTGCCAGTAGTACTGGACAGGCACAGCGGGAAGTGCAGTTCTTC	CASSTGQAQREVQFF
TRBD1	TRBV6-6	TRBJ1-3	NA	TGTGCCAGCAGAGCCGGGACAGGGGGAGGAAACACCATATATTTT	CASRAGTGGGNTIYF
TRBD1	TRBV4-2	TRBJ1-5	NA	TGTGCCAGCAGCCAAGCAGGACAGGGCGGTCAGCCCCAGCATTTT	CASSQAGQGGQPQHF
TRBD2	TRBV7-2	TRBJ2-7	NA	TGTGCCAGCAGCTTAGGGACTAGCGGGTACTACGAGCAGTACTTC	CASSLGTSGYYEQYF
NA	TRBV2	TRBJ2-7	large	TGTGCCAGCAGTGTTCAGGAATGGGAGCAGTACTTC	CASSVQEWEQYF
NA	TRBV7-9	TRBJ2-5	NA	TGTGCCAGCAGCTTGGGGGTGACAGAGCAAGAGACCCAGTACTTC	CASSLGVTEQETQYF
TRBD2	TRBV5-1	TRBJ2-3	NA	TGCGCCAGCAGCTGGGGACTAGCGGGAGTTGTAGATACGCAGTATTTT	CASSWGLAGVVDTQYF
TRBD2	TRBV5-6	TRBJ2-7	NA	TGTGCCAGTAACACTCCGACTAGCCCCGTTTACGAGCAGTATTTC	CASNTPTSPVYEQYF
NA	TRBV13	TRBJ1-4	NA	TGTGCCAGCAGCTTCGACAGGCTTGGCACAGTAGGTGAAAAACTGTTTTTT	CASSFDRLGTVGEKLFF
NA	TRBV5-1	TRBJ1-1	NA	TGCGCCAGCAGCGCGGAGCCCTTGAGCACTGAAGCTTTCTTT	CASSAEPLSTEAFF
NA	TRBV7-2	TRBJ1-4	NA	TGTGCCAGCGCAAGGGTTAATGAAAAACTGTTTTTT	CASARVNEKLFF
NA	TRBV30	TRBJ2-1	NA	TGTGCCTGGGCAGCAGCGACTTTATTCTTC	CAWAAATLFF
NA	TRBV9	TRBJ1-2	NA	TGTGCCAGCAGCGTACGCAAGGGTGGCTACACCTTC	CASSVRKGGYTF
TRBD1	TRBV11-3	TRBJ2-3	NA	TGTGCCAGCAGCTCGGGACAGGGTAGAGATACGCAGTATTTT	CASSSGQGRDTQYF
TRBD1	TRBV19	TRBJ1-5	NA	TGTGCCAGTAGTTTTGGGACAGCAGGCAATCAGCCCCAGCATTTT	CASSFGTAGNQPQHF
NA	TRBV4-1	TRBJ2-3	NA	TGCGCCAGCAGCCCAGGGAGCCCCTCGGATACGCAGTATTTT	CASSPGSPSDTQYF
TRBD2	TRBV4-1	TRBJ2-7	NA	TGCGCCAGCACCCCAACTAGCGGCTCCTACGAGCAGTACTTC	CASTPTSGSYEQYF
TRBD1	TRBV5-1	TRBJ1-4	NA	TGCGCCAGCAGCTTAGGGGGCGTAGAGGAAAAACTGTTTTTT	CASSLGGVEEKLFF
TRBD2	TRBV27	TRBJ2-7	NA	TGTGCCAGCAGTTTGATAGCGGGGCGTTACGAGCAGTACTTC	CASSLIAGRYEQYF
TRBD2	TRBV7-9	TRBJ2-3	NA	TGTGCCAGCAGCTTATATGGGCGGGAGGGCCTTCAAGATACGCAGTATTTT	CASSLYGREGLQDTQYF
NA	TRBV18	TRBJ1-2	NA	TGTGCCAGCTTCACGGGCGGTCCACCCTACACCTTC	CASFTGGPPYTF
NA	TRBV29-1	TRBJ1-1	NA	TGCAGCGCTGAAGAGACAGTGGGCCTTGAAGCTTTCTTT	CSAEETVGLEAFF
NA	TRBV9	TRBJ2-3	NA	TGTGCCAGCAGCCCCTCCCGGACGCAGTATTTT	CASSPSRTQYF
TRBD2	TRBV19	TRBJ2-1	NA	TGTGCCAGTAGTCTGGAGGGACTAGCGGGAGGGCGCTCCTACAATGAGCAGTTCTTC	CASSLEGLAGGRSYNEQFF
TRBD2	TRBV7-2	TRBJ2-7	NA	TGTGCCAGCAGCCCCGGCGTCGTTAGCGGGAGCCGCGAGCAGTACTTC	CASSPGVVSGSREQYF
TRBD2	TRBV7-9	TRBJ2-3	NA	TGTGCCAGCAGCCTCGAAGCGGGAGGGCATGGAGATACGCAGTATTTT	CASSLEAGGHGDTQYF
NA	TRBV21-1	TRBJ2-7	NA	TGTGCCAGCCACAGTCCCGGGACAGGGACCGGCTCCTACGAGCAGTACTTC	CASHSPGTGTGSYEQYF
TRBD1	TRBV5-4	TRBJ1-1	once	TGTGCCAGCAGCTGGGACCCAGGACAGGGCATAAACACTGAAGCTTTCTTT	CASSWDPGQGINTEAFF
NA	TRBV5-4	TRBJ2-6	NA	TGTGCCAGCAGCTTGGACGGGCCCTCGTCTGGGGCCAACGTCCTGACTTTC	CASSLDGPSSGANVLTF
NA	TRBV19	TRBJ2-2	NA	TGTGCCAGTACCCCATGGAGGACCGGGGAGCTGTTTTTT	CASTPWRTGELFF
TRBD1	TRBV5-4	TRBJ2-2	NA	TGTGCCAGCAGCTACCAACAGGGGGCCGGGGAGCTGTTTTTT	CASSYQQGAGELFF
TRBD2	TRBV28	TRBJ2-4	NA	TGTGCCAGCAGTCCCGTGGGGGGACTAGCGGTTATAGCCAAAAACATTCAGTACTTC	CASSPVGGLAVIAKNIQYF
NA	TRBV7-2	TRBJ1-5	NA	TGTGCCAGCGCAGAGATGGGGGTTTATCAGCCCCAGCATTTT	CASAEMGVYQPQHF
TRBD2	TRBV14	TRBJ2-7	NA	TGTGCCAGCAGCAACGGGGGACTACAGTACTTC	CASSNGGLQYF
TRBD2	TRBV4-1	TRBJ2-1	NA	TGCGCCAGCAGCCAAGGACTAGCGGGAGAAGTTTCCTACAATGAGCAGTTCTTC	CASSQGLAGEVSYNEQFF